The source of this T cell receptor beta chain is a study of CD8+CD57+ T cells in acquired aplastic anemia. Overall study context: Mean DNA quantity obtained from sorted CD4+ and CD8+ cells was about 3.5 ug. For CD4+ cells, healthy donors had an average of roughly 9.8 million reads. Study-level points and caveats: Fewer than 35 shared CD8+ CDR3s appeared highly expressed within patients' immunodominant clones.

Of note for this clonotype: Its antigen remains unidentified.

Genomic DNA, the template, was used for profiling of the TCR beta VDJ and CDR3. TCRdb reprocessed the reads via MiXCR and lists one record per CDR3 protein. The sample yields tens of thousands of distinct CDR3 sequences, roughly half seen once. The CDR3 loop spans 15 amino acids. In germline, CDR1 is SGHRS, CDR2 YFSETQ. The J segment lost 1 base and the V segment lost 0 bases, leaving 1 base of the junction unmatched. J is TRBJ2-7 and V is TRBV5-1; TRBD1 aligns across 10 bases. Sequencing used sorted CD4+, CD8+, or CD8+CD57+ T cells (not recorded which) from PBMCs. The clonotype was recovered from a human donor in good health, serving as a control. CDR3 bases: TGCGCCAGCAGCTTGGGGGGACAGGGGTCCTACGAGCAGTACTTC. Protein product: CASSLGGQGSYEQYF.